This is a list of T cell receptor beta chains from one sample in a study of vaccination and CD4 T cells after COVID-19. Using its own MiXCR run on the PCR reads, TCRdb lists one record per CDR3 protein. The data show 9,500 to 14,000 distinct CDR3 sequences, 40% seen once. What these receptors recognize is not known. Source material: CD4+ T cells from blood, cultured in vitro. The source of these receptors is a human donor in good health. The CDR3 runs from the conserved cysteine through the conserved F or W. D genes are given only for firm matches. Expanded clones get a size class; other rows say once, few or many, or leave the size out.

CDR3 DNA: TGCAGTGCTAGGGTTGGAAGTACTGAAGCTTTCTTT; CDR3 protein: CSARVGSTEAFF; clone size: NA; D gene: NA; J gene: TRBJ1-1; V gene: TRBV20-1
CDR3 DNA: TGCAGTGCTAGTCAGGGCTCACTGAACACTGAAGCTTTCTTT; CDR3 protein: CSASQGSLNTEAFF; clone size: medium-sized; D gene: NA; J gene: TRBJ1-1; V gene: TRBV20-1
CDR3 DNA: TGTGCCACCAGCAGGGGGAGCTCCTATAATTCACCCCTCCACTTT; CDR3 protein: CATSRGSSYNSPLHF; clone size: medium-sized; D gene: NA; J gene: TRBJ1-6; V gene: TRBV15
CDR3 DNA: TGCGCCAGCAGCCCGGACAGGGGGCTCCGGAACACTGAAGCTTTCTTT; CDR3 protein: CASSPDRGLRNTEAFF; clone size: NA; D gene: TRBD1; J gene: TRBJ1-1; V gene: TRBV4-3
CDR3 DNA: TGTGCCAGCAGCTTAGTGGCTAGCGGGAGTGTGGGCACAGATACGCAGTATTTT; CDR3 protein: CASSLVASGSVGTDTQYF; clone size: NA; D gene: TRBD2; J gene: TRBJ2-3; V gene: TRBV7-2
CDR3 DNA: TGTGCCAGCAGTGAAGCGCTTCAGTCCCAGCATTTT; CDR3 protein: CASSEALQSQHF; clone size: NA; D gene: NA; J gene: TRBJ1-5; V gene: TRBV2
CDR3 DNA: TGTGCTAGCAGCTTAGGTACAGGGGTAATGGAGACCCAGTACTTC; CDR3 protein: CASSLGTGVMETQYF; clone size: medium-sized; D gene: TRBD1; J gene: TRBJ2-5; V gene: TRBV7-7
CDR3 DNA: TGTGCCAGCACGGCCATAGCGGGAGTGGCAGATACGCAGTATTTT; CDR3 protein: CASTAIAGVADTQYF; clone size: NA; D gene: TRBD2; J gene: TRBJ2-3; V gene: TRBV18
CDR3 DNA: TGTGCCAGCAGCTTTAGGGAGCGGGCCGCCTACGAGCAGTACTTC; CDR3 protein: CASSFRERAAYEQYF; clone size: few; D gene: NA; J gene: TRBJ2-7; V gene: TRBV11-2
CDR3 DNA: TGCAGTGCTAGAGACAGACTCCGGCTCTCCGAGCAGTACTTC; CDR3 protein: CSARDRLRLSEQYF; clone size: few; D gene: NA; J gene: TRBJ2-7; V gene: TRBV20-1
CDR3 DNA: TGTGCCAGCAGCTTGGGGAGAGACGGGACCCAGTACTTC; CDR3 protein: CASSLGRDGTQYF; clone size: NA; D gene: NA; J gene: TRBJ2-5; V gene: TRBV7-9
CDR3 DNA: TGTGCCAGCAGTGAATTTGGGCAGGTCTATGGCTACACCTTC; CDR3 protein: CASSEFGQVYGYTF; clone size: NA; D gene: NA; J gene: TRBJ1-2; V gene: TRBV2
CDR3 DNA: TGTGCCAGCAGGCCGGGGCCCGAGGAGGGCTACACCTTC; CDR3 protein: CASRPGPEEGYTF; clone size: few; D gene: NA; J gene: TRBJ1-2; V gene: TRBV7-2
CDR3 DNA: TGCAGTGCTTCAAGGGGGCCGGAGGCCGGGGAGCTGTTTTTT; CDR3 protein: CSASRGPEAGELFF; clone size: NA; D gene: TRBD1; J gene: TRBJ2-2; V gene: TRBV20-1
CDR3 DNA: TGCAGTGCTAGAGATTACGGAATTGGAGGTCAGCCCCAGCATTTT; CDR3 protein: CSARDYGIGGQPQHF; clone size: NA; D gene: NA; J gene: TRBJ1-5; V gene: TRBV20-1
CDR3 DNA: TGCAGTGCTCAACCGACTAGCCCTTTCTACAATGAGCAGTTCTTC; CDR3 protein: CSAQPTSPFYNEQFF; clone size: NA; D gene: TRBD2; J gene: TRBJ2-1; V gene: TRBV20-1
CDR3 DNA: TGTGCCAGCTCAGGGACAGGGGCGGCCAATCAGCCCCAGCATTTT; CDR3 protein: CASSGTGAANQPQHF; clone size: few; D gene: TRBD1; J gene: TRBJ1-5; V gene: TRBV18
CDR3 DNA: TGTGCCAGCCATCTTACTAGCGGACCCTACAATGAGCAGTTCTTC; CDR3 protein: CASHLTSGPYNEQFF; clone size: few; D gene: TRBD2; J gene: TRBJ2-1; V gene: TRBV6-4
CDR3 DNA: TGTGCCAGCAGCTTTACGGGACGGAACACCGGGGAGCTGTTTTTT; CDR3 protein: CASSFTGRNTGELFF; clone size: NA; D gene: NA; J gene: TRBJ2-2; V gene: TRBV7-2
CDR3 DNA: TGTGCCAGCACGACCGCGACAGGTGCTCATTCTAACTATGGCTACACCTTC; CDR3 protein: CASTTATGAHSNYGYTF; clone size: NA; D gene: NA; J gene: TRBJ1-2; V gene: TRBV6-2/TRBV6-3
CDR3 DNA: TGTGCCAGTAGACCCCTTAGGGAGAACACTGAAGCTTTCTTT; CDR3 protein: CASRPLRENTEAFF; clone size: NA; D gene: NA; J gene: TRBJ1-1; V gene: TRBV19
CDR3 DNA: TGTGCCAGCAGCTTAGAAACGGGGCTAGGGACCCAGTACTTC; CDR3 protein: CASSLETGLGTQYF; clone size: few; D gene: NA; J gene: TRBJ2-5; V gene: TRBV7-8
CDR3 DNA: TGTGCCAGTAACCTCCGACCCGGAGGATCGGTCTACGAGCAGTACTTC; CDR3 protein: CASNLRPGGSVYEQYF; clone size: NA; D gene: NA; J gene: TRBJ2-7; V gene: TRBV19
CDR3 DNA: TGTGCCAGCAGTGAACAGGCTCCCTGGTACACGCAGTATTTT; CDR3 protein: CASSEQAPWYTQYF; clone size: few; D gene: NA; J gene: TRBJ2-3; V gene: TRBV6-1
CDR3 DNA: TGTGCCAGCAGGCAAGCGGGATACTACAATGAGCAGTTCTTC; CDR3 protein: CASRQAGYYNEQFF; clone size: NA; D gene: TRBD2; J gene: TRBJ2-1; V gene: TRBV6-2/TRBV6-3
CDR3 DNA: TGTGCCAGCAGCACAACGAAGGGGTCTGGAAACACCATATATTTT; CDR3 protein: CASSTTKGSGNTIYF; clone size: NA; D gene: NA; J gene: TRBJ1-3; V gene: TRBV7-9
CDR3 DNA: TGCGCCAGCAGCTTATTCCGGGGCAATGAGCAGTTCTTC; CDR3 protein: CASSLFRGNEQFF; clone size: NA; D gene: NA; J gene: TRBJ2-1; V gene: TRBV4-3
CDR3 DNA: TGTGCCAGCAGCTTAGCTGGGGACAGGGTACGTTACGAGCAGTACTTC; CDR3 protein: CASSLAGDRVRYEQYF; clone size: NA; D gene: TRBD1; J gene: TRBJ2-7; V gene: TRBV7-9
CDR3 DNA: TGCGCCAGCAGCTTGTCGCCTACTACCTACAATGAGCTGTTCTTC; CDR3 protein: CASSLSPTTYNELFF; clone size: NA; D gene: NA; J gene: TRBJ2-1; V gene: TRBV5-1
CDR3 DNA: TGCAGTGGGGGCGGGAGGAGCAATGAGCAGTTCTTC; CDR3 protein: CSGGGRSNEQFF; clone size: few; D gene: TRBD2; J gene: TRBJ2-1; V gene: TRBV20-1
CDR3 DNA: TGCAGCAGCGTGCCCAGTCACAAAGAGACCCAGTACTTC; CDR3 protein: CSSVPSHKETQYF; clone size: few; D gene: NA; J gene: TRBJ2-5; V gene: TRBV20-1
CDR3 DNA: TGCAGCGTGGAAGGCATAGGGGCAGATTACTATGGCTACACCTTC; CDR3 protein: CSVEGIGADYYGYTF; clone size: NA; D gene: NA; J gene: TRBJ1-2; V gene: TRBV29-1
CDR3 DNA: TGTGCCAGTAGCACCGATGGGTCGGTCGGTGAAGCTTTCTTT; CDR3 protein: CASSTDGSVGEAFF; clone size: few; D gene: NA; J gene: TRBJ1-1; V gene: TRBV19